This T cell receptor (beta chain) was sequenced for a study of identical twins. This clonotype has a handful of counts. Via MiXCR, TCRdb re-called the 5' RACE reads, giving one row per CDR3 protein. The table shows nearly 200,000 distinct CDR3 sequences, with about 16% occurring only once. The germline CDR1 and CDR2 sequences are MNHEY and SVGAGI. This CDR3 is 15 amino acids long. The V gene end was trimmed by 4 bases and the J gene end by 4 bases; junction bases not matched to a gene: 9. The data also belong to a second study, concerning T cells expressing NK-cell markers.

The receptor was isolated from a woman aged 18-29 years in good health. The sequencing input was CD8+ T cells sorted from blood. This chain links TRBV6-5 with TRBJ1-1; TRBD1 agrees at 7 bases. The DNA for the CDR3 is TGTGCCAGCAGTTCCCTAACAGGGGTTGGCACTGAAGCTTTCTTT. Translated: CASSSLTGVGTEAFF.